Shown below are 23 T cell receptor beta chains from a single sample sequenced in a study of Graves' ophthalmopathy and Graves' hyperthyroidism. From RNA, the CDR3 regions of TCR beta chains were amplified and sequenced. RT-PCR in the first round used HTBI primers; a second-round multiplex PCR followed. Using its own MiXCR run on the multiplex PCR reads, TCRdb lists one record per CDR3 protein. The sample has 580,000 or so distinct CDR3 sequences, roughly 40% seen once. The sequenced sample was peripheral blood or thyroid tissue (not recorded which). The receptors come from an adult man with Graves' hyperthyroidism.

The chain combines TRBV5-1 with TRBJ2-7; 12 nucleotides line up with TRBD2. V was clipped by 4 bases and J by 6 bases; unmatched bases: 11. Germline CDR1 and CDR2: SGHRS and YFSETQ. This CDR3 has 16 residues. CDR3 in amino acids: CASSSASGRGGGEQYF. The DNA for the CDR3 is TGCGCCAGCAGCAGCGCTAGCGGGAGGGGGGGCGGCGAGCAGTACTTC.

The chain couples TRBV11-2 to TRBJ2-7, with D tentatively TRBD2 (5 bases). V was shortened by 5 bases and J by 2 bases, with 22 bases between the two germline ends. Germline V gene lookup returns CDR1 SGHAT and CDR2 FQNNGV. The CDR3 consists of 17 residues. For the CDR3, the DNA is TGTGCCAGCAGCCCACGCCGGGCGGGCGGGCAAACCTACGAGCAGTACTTC. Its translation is CASSPRRAGGQTYEQYF.

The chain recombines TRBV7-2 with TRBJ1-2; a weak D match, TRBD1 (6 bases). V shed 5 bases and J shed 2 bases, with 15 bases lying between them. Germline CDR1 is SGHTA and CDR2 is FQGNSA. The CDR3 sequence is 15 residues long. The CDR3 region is CASSGGGGANYGYTF. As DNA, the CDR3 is TGTGCCAGCAGCGGAGGGGGAGGGGCCAACTATGGCTACACCTTC.

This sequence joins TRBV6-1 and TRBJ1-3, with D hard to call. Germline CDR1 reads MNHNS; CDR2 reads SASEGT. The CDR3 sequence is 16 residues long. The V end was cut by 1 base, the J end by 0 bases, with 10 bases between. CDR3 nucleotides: TGTGCCAGCAGTGAAGTTTCGGTAGGCTCTGGAAACACCATATATTTT. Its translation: CASSEVSVGSGNTIYF.

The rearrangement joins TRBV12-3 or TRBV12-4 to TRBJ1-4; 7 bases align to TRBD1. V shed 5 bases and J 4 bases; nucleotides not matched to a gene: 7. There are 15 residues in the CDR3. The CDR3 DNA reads TGTGCCAGCAGTCAAGGACAGGTTGATAATGAAAAACTGTTTTTT. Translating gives CASSQGQVDNEKLFF.

CDR3 region: CASSVGQGSSEGFTSNQPQHF. The CDR3 nucleotides are TGTGCCAGCAGCGTAGGACAGGGGTCATCAGAGGGGTTTACGAGCAATCAGCCCCAGCATTTT. The chain recombines TRBV9 with TRBJ1-5; 8 positions agree with TRBD1. The CDR3 runs 21 residues. Losses at the gene ends were 0 bases for V and 1 base for J; bases not matched to a gene: 18. The germline V gene encodes CDR1 SGDLS and CDR2 YYNGEE.

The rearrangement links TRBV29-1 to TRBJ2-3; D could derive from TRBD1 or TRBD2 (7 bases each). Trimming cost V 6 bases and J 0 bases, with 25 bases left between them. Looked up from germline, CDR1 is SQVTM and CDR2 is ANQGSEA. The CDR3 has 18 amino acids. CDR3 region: CSVTGTAGAVWSTDTQYF. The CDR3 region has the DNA TGCAGCGTGACAGGGACGGCGGGAGCTGTTTGGAGCACAGATACGCAGTATTTT.

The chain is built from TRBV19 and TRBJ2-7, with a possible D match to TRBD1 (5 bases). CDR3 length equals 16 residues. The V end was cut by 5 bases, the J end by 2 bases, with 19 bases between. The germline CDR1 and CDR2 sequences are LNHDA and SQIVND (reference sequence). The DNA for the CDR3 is TGTGCCAGTAGTTCAAACCAGGGTCCACAGACCTACGAGCAGTACTTC. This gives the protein CASSSNQGPQTYEQYF.

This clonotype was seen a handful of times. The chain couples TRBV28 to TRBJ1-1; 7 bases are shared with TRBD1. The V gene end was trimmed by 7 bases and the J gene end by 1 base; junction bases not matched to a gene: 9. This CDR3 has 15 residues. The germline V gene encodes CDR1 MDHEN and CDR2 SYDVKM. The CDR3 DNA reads TGTGCCAGCAAGGAGTCCGGGACAGCGAACACTGAAGCTTTCTTT. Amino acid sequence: CASKESGTANTEAFF.

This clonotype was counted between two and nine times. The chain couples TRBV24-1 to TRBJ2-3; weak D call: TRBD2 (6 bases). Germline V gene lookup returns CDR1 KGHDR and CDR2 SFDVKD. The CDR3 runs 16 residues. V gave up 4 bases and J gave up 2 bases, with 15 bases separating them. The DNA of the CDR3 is TGTGCCACCAGTGACCCGATACGGGAGCCCACAGATACGCAGTATTTT. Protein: CATSDPIREPTDTQYF.

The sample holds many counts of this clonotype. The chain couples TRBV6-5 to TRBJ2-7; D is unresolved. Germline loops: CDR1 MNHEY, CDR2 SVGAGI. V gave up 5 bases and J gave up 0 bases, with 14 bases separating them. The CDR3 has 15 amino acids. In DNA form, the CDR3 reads TGTGCCAGCAGTCGACTTCGCCTTAGCTCCTACGAGCAGTACTTC. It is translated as CASSRLRLSSYEQYF.

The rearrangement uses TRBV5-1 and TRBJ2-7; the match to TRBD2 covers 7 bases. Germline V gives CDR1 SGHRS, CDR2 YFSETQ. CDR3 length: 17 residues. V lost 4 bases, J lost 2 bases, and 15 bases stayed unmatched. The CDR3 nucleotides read TGCGCCAGCAGCCAAGGGACGGGGGGAGTCCGCCCCTACGAGCAGTACTTC. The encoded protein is CASSQGTGGVRPYEQYF. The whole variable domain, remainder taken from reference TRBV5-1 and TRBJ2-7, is KAGVTQTPRYLIKTRGQQVTLSCSPISGHRSVSWYQQTPGQGLQFLFEYFSETQRNKGNFPGRFSGRQFSNSRSEMNVSTLELGDSALYLCASSQGTGGVRPYEQYFGPGTRLTVT.

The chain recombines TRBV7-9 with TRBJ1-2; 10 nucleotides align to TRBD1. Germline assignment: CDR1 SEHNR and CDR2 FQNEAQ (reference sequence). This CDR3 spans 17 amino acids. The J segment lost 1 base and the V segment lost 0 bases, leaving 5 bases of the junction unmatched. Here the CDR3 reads CASSLAIGTGVNYGYTF. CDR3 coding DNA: TGTGCCAGCAGCTTAGCGATCGGGACAGGGGTTAACTATGGCTACACCTTC. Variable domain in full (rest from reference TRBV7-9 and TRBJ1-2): DTGVSQNPRHKITKRGQNVTFRCDPISEHNRLYWYRQTLGQGPEFLTYFQNEAQLEKSRLLSDRFSAERPKGSFSTLEIQRTEQGDSAMYLCASSLAIGTGVNYGYTFGSGTRLTVV.

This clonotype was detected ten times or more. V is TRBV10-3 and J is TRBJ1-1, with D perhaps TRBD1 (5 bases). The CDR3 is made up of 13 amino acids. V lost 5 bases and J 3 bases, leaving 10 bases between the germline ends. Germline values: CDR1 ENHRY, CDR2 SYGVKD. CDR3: CAISQGTDTEAFF. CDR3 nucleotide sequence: TGTGCCATCAGTCAGGGTACGGACACTGAAGCTTTCTTT.

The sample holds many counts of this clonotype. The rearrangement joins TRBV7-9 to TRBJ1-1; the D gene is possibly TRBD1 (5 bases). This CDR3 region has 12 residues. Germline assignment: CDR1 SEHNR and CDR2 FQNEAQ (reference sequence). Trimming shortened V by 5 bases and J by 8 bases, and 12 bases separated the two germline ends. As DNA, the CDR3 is TGTGCCAGCAGCCACGGGACTGAAGAAGCTTTCTTT. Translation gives CASSHGTEEAFF.

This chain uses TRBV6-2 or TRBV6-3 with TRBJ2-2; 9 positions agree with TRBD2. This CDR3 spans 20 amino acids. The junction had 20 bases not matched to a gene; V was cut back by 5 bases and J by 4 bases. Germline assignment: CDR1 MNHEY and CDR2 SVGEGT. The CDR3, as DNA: TGTGCCAGCAGTCCTGATCCGGGACTAGCTCTCCAATTTATCACCGGGGAGCTGTTTTTT. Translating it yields CASSPDPGLALQFITGELFF.

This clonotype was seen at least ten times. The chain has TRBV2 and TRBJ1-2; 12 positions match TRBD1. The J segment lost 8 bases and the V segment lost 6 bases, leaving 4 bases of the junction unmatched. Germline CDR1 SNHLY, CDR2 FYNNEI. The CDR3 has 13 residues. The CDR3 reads CASRGQGAPGYTF. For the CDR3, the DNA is TGTGCCAGCAGGGGACAGGGGGCGCCCGGCTACACCTTC.

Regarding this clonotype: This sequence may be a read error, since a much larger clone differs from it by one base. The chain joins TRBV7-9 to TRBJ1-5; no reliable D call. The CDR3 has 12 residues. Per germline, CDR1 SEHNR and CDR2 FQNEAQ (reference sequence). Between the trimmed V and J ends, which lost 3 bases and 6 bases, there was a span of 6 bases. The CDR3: CASSFISQPQHF. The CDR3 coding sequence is TGTGCCAGCAGCTTCATAAGTCAGCCCCAGCATTTT.

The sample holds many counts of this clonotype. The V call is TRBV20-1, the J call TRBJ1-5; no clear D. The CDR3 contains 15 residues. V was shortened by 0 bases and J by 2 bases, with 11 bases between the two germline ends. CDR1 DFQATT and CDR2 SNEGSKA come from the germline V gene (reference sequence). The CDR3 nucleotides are TGCAGTGCTAGAGATCCGAGGCACCGCAATCAGCCCCAGCATTTT. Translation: CSARDPRHRNQPQHF.

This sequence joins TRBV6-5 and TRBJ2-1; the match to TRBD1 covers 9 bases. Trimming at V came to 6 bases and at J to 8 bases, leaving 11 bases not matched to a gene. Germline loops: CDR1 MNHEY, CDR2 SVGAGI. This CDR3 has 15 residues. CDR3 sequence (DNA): TGTGCCAGCAGCTCGACAGGGGGGAGTGGATATGAGCAGTTCTTC. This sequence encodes CASSSTGGSGYEQFF.

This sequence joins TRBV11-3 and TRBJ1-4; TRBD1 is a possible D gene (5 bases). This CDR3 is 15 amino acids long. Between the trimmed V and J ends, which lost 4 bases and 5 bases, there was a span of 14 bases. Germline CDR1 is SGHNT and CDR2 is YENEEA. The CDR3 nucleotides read TGTGCCAGCAGCTCCCAGGGCGGACGGAATGAAAAACTGTTTTTT. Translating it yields CASSSQGGRNEKLFF.

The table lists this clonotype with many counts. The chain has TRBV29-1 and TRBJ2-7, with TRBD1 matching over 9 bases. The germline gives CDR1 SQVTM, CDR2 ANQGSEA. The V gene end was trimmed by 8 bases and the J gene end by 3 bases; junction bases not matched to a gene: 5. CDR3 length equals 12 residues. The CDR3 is CSFRTGDYEQYF. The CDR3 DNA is TGCAGCTTCCGGACAGGGGACTACGAGCAGTACTTC.

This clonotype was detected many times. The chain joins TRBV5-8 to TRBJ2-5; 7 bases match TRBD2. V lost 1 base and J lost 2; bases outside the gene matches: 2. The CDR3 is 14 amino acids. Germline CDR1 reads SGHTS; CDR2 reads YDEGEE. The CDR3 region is CASSLQGLQETQYF. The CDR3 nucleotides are TGTGCCAGCAGCTTGCAGGGACTACAAGAGACCCAGTACTTC.